Shown below are 17 T cell receptor beta chains from a single sample sequenced in a study of a mutant IDH1 vaccine in newly diagnosed glioma. As to time point: baseline, week 1 (first vaccination visit). Treatment given: pre-vaccination baseline after standard-of-care therapy. Repertoires were generated with immunoSEQ multiplex PCR, while TCRdb's copy carries only in-frame clones and drops some. The profile covers around 50,000 clones, with roughly 89% appearing a single time and about 2.4% taken by the ten largest. This material consisted of PBMCs, taken from a glioma patient treated with radiotherapy, temozolomide or both. Receptors were obtained from a middle-aged man with glioma.

The rearrangement links TRBV18 to TRBJ1-5, with 7 bases aligning to TRBD1. Looked up from germline, CDR1 is KGHSH and CDR2 is LQKENI. This CDR3 has 15 residues. Germline trimming cut 1 base from V and 4 bases from J; bases unmatched to any gene: 4. The CDR3, as DNA: TGTGCCAGCTCACCACGCGGGACAGAAAATCAGCCCCAGCATTTT. Translation: CASSPRGTENQPQHF.

The chain uses TRBV12-2 and TRBJ2-7. TRBV12-2 constitutes a pseudogene. The CDR3 totals 15 residues. In nucleotides, the CDR3 is TGTGCAAGTCGCGTCGTTTTGGGGGACTCCTACGAGCAGTACTTC. Its protein is CASRVVLGDSYEQYF.

The chain links TRBV7-9 to TRBJ1-2, with TRBD1 as a possible D gene (5 bases). The CDR3 runs 15 residues. CDR1 SEHNR and CDR2 FQNEAQ come from the germline V gene (reference sequence). The V end was cut by 2 bases, the J end by 4 bases, with 14 bases between. Here the CDR3 reads CASSLTADSLYGYTF. The DNA for the CDR3 is TGTGCCAGCAGCTTAACCGCCGACAGTCTCTATGGCTACACCTTC.

This clone has only one observation. The chain has TRBV14 and TRBJ2-7; D unclear. V gave up 1 base and J gave up 5 bases, with 6 bases separating them. The CDR3 is 12 residues long. CDR1 and CDR2 from the germline V gene are SGHDN and FVKESK. CDR3 in DNA: TGTGCCAGCAGCCAAGTTGTCGACGAGCAGTACTTC. Translated: CASSQVVDEQYF.

This clone was seen only a few times. The rearrangement uses TRBV19 and TRBJ2-2; D is perhaps TRBD2 (6 bases). CDR3 length: 16 amino acids. V was pared by 1 base and J by 3 bases, with 12 bases between. Germline CDR1 reads LNHDA; CDR2 reads SQIVND (reference sequence). The CDR3 region has the DNA TGTGCCAGTAGTATAGTTGGGGAGCGGGACACCGGGGAGCTGTTTTTT. Protein product: CASSIVGERDTGELFF.

V usage is TRBV19 and J usage is TRBJ2-5; D unclear. Germline V gives CDR1 LNHDA, CDR2 SQIVND (reference sequence). Trimming left V 2 bases short and J 0 bases short, with 4 bases between. The length of the CDR3 is 13 residues. DNA of the CDR3: TGTGCCAGTAGTATAAGGTACCAAGAGACCCAGTACTTC. Its protein product is CASSIRYQETQYF.

A single count supports this clone. The V and J genes are TRBV18 and TRBJ2-1; D gene ambiguous. Germline CDR1 is KGHSH and CDR2 is LQKENI. There are 15 residues in the CDR3. V was shortened by 5 bases and J by 0 bases, with 11 bases between the two germline ends. This CDR3 reads CASSYPESSYNEQFF. The DNA for the CDR3 is TGTGCCAGCTCATACCCCGAAAGCTCCTACAATGAGCAGTTCTTC.

J is TRBJ1-1 and V is TRBV19, with D uncertain. Deletions cut 0 bases from V and 1 base from J, with 9 bases between. Per the germline V gene, CDR1 is LNHDA and CDR2 is SQIVND (reference sequence). The CDR3 spans 15 residues. The CDR3 loop is CASSIDWRGNTEAFF. The CDR3 DNA reads as TGTGCCAGTAGTATAGACTGGCGGGGGAACACTGAAGCTTTCTTT.

The genes are TRBV29-1 and TRBJ1-1; D is uncertain. Trimming cost V 4 bases and J 2 bases, with 11 bases left between them. The length of the CDR3 is 13 residues. Germline loops: CDR1 SQVTM, CDR2 ANQGSEA. DNA of the CDR3: TGCAGCGTTGTTTTAGGTTTTAACACTGAAGCTTTCTTT. Its protein is CSVVLGFNTEAFF.

The chain has TRBV7-2 and TRBJ2-1; maybe TRBD1 (6 bases). The CDR3 has 16 residues. CDR1 and CDR2 from the germline V gene are SGHTA and FQGNSA. The V end lost 5 bases, the J end lost 3 bases, and 17 bases lay between the germline ends. CDR3 sequence: CASSPQGPLFYNEQFF. CDR3 nucleotide sequence: TGTGCCAGCAGCCCGCAGGGGCCTCTTTTCTACAATGAGCAGTTCTTC.

The chain couples TRBV29-1 to TRBJ1-3, with 10 bases fitting TRBD1. The CDR3 is made up of 16 amino acids. Germline V gene sequence: CDR1 SQVTM, CDR2 ANQGSEA. With V trimmed by 6 bases and J by 0 bases, 8 bases remained unmatched. CDR3 DNA: TGCAGCGTCAGGACAGGGGGTGGTGTCTCTGGAAACACCATATATTTT. Translation: CSVRTGGGVSGNTIYF.

The chain uses TRBV6-5 and TRBJ2-4; unclear D gene. Trimming shortened V by 4 bases and J by 1 base, and 5 bases separated the two germline ends. The CDR3 covers 13 residues. Germline CDR1 is MNHEY and CDR2 is SVGAGI. Here the CDR3 DNA reads TGTGCCAGCAGTTCCGGGGCCAAAAACATTCAGTACTTC. Its translation: CASSSGAKNIQYF.

V usage is TRBV4-3 and J usage is TRBJ2-1; TRBD2 matches 14 bases. This CDR3 is built from 17 residues. With 3 bases clipped from V and 8 bases from J, the junction kept 9 bases outside the gene matches. In germline, CDR1 is LGHNA, CDR2 YSLEER. CDR3 amino acids: CASSHAGTSGSPDEQFF. DNA of the CDR3: TGCGCCAGCAGCCACGCCGGGACTAGCGGGAGTCCCGATGAGCAGTTCTTC.

This chain joins TRBV19 and TRBJ2-3; possibly TRBD2 for D (6 bases). V lost 3 bases and J lost 1, with 8 bases in between. Germline lookup yields CDR1 LNHDA and CDR2 SQIVND (reference sequence). The CDR3 loop spans 14 amino acids. CDR3 DNA sequence: TGTGCCAGTAGTATCGGCGGGGGCACAGATACGCAGTATTTT. This codes for CASSIGGGTDTQYF.

By sample fraction, this clone is medium-sized. CDR3 sequence reads: CASSKAPFGVEPYSNQPQHF. CDR3 nucleotides: TGTGCCAGCAGCAAAGCGCCTTTTGGGGTGGAGCCGTATAGCAATCAGCCCCAGCATTTT. The chain uses TRBV21-1 and TRBJ1-5. TRBV21-1 is a pseudogene. The CDR3 consists of 20 residues.

The J gene is TRBJ2-7, the V gene TRBV18; D uncertain. This CDR3 has 13 residues. The germline gives CDR1 KGHSH, CDR2 LQKENI. V lost 3 bases, J lost 6 bases, and 12 bases lay in between. The CDR3 reads CASSPSAGAEQYF. Written as DNA, the CDR3 is TGTGCCAGCTCACCCAGCGCCGGTGCCGAGCAGTACTTC.

The chain couples TRBV4-2 to TRBJ2-3; D remains ambiguous. The CDR3 is 17 amino acids. The ends were cut back, 0 bases at V and 6 bases at J, with 19 bases in the middle. In germline, CDR1 is LGHNA, CDR2 YNFKEQ. The CDR3 spells CASSQDWSRSLGDTQYF. The DNA of the CDR3 is TGTGCCAGCAGCCAAGATTGGTCGAGGAGCCTGGGGGATACGCAGTATTTT.